Reported below is one TCR beta chain. The sample holds other DNA sequences that translate to the same CDR3. The germline V and J ends were trimmed by 1 base and 3 bases, with 5 bases remaining between them. Looked up from germline, CDR1 is SGHTA and CDR2 is FQGNSA. The CDR3 is 13 amino acids. The data are from a study of blood T cell repertoires in COVID-19. Study-wide background: The origin of the acute and convalescent COVID-19 samples was the United States, Italy and Spain. Nucleic acid was either cDNA or gDNA, and it came from T cells, B-cell-depleted T cells, or PBMCs.

As handled by the study authors: Nucleated cell counts were estimated from reference gene primer amplification. Assay used: immunoSEQ multiplex PCR; TCRdb lists only in-frame clones, some missing. V and J calls and clone size follow that table, whereas D and trimming were derived from the DNA. The sample holds nearly 200,000 clones, about 83% seen once. The gene calls are TRBV7-2 and TRBJ2-3; D call uncertain. The sequencing input was peripheral blood. The receptor comes from a woman in her 70s with active or convalescent COVID-19. The CDR3 DNA sequence: TGTGCCAGCAGCTTAGAGCCTACAGATACGCAGTATTTT. It specifies CASSLEPTDTQYF.